A selection of T cell receptor beta chains follows, all from one sample in a study of shared clonotypes between healthy human individuals. Profiling relied on immunoSEQ multiplex PCR, and the TCRdb table lists in-frame clones only, not all of them. The top ten hold 0.13% of the sample, which has 2 million to 2.5 million clones, 85% to 95% seen once. Sequenced input: naive CD4+ T cells sorted from blood. These receptor sequences come from a man between 18 and 35 years old in good health. CDR3s include the opening cysteine and the closing phenylalanine or tryptophan. Fields, in order: clone size, D gene, J gene, V gene, CDR3 protein, CDR3 DNA. D genes are given only for firm matches. Only part of the rows carry a size: once, few, many, or a class if the clone is expanded.

clone size: once
D gene: NA
J gene: TRBJ2-7
V gene: TRBV7-8
CDR3 protein: CASSSILGTYYEQYF
CDR3 DNA: TGTGCCAGCAGCTCCATATTGGGGACATACTACGAGCAGTACTTC

clone size: NA
D gene: TRBD1
J gene: TRBJ1-1
V gene: TRBV6-4
CDR3 protein: CASSEPGQRAFF
CDR3 DNA: TGTGCCAGCAGTGAACCGGGACAGCGGGCTTTCTTT

clone size: NA
D gene: TRBD1
J gene: TRBJ1-2
V gene: TRBV9
CDR3 protein: CASSVGAGGQGSYGYTF
CDR3 DNA: TGTGCCAGCAGCGTAGGCGCCGGGGGACAGGGGAGCTATGGCTACACCTTC

clone size: NA
D gene: TRBD1
J gene: TRBJ1-2
V gene: TRBV30
CDR3 protein: CAWSVDRGDYGYTF
CDR3 DNA: TGTGCCTGGAGTGTAGACAGGGGGGACTATGGCTACACCTTC

clone size: NA
D gene: NA
J gene: TRBJ2-2
V gene: TRBV30
CDR3 protein: CAWSVLGTSTGELFF
CDR3 DNA: TGTGCCTGGAGTGTACTCGGGACGTCCACCGGGGAGCTGTTTTTT

clone size: NA
D gene: TRBD2
J gene: TRBJ2-5
V gene: TRBV15
CDR3 protein: CATSRGLLAGDETQYF
CDR3 DNA: TGTGCCACCAGCAGAGGCCTTCTAGCGGGGGATGAGACCCAGTACTTC

clone size: NA
D gene: NA
J gene: TRBJ2-7
V gene: TRBV5-1
CDR3 protein: CASSLDPKIALSSYEQYF
CDR3 DNA: TGCGCCAGCAGCTTGGATCCGAAAATAGCGTTGAGCTCCTACGAGCAGTACTTC

clone size: NA
D gene: NA
J gene: TRBJ2-2
V gene: TRBV9
CDR3 protein: CASSPTTGELFF
CDR3 DNA: TGTGCCAGCAGCCCGACCACCGGGGAGCTGTTTTTT

clone size: once
D gene: NA
J gene: TRBJ2-3
V gene: TRBV6-1
CDR3 protein: CASSPSMSTDTQYF
CDR3 DNA: TGTGCCAGCAGTCCGTCGATGTCCACAGATACGCAGTATTTT

clone size: NA
D gene: NA
J gene: TRBJ2-7
V gene: TRBV5-1
CDR3 protein: CASSLAPGTESYEQYF
CDR3 DNA: TGCGCCAGCAGCTTGGCCCCAGGTACAGAATCCTACGAGCAGTACTTC